This T cell receptor (beta chain) is drawn from a study of blood T cell repertoires in COVID-19. Study details: T cells, B-cell-depleted T cells, or PBMCs supplied cDNA or gDNA.

Germline V lookup: CDR1 KGHDR, CDR2 SFDVKD. Trimming at V came to 9 bases and at J to 6 bases, leaving 1 base not matched to a gene. The CDR3 sequence is 11 residues long. Original methodology: Amplifying reference gene primers gave estimates of nucleated cell counts. Assay used: immunoSEQ multiplex PCR; TCRdb lists only in-frame clones, some missing. That table is the source of V, J and clone size, and D and trimming were worked out from the DNA. The sample carries 400,000 to 450,000 clones, less than 95% recorded once. The sequence came from a man younger than 35 who had recovered from COVID-19. The gene calls are TRBV24-1 and TRBJ2-1, with 7 nucleotides matching TRBD1. Sequencing was done on a sample of PBMCs or T cells enriched from blood (not recorded which). For the CDR3, the DNA is TGTGCCACCTGGGACAGCAATGAGCAGTTCTTC. Amino acid sequence: CATWDSNEQFF.